This T cell receptor (beta chain) was sequenced in a study of T cells in Graves' hyperthyroidism and ophthalmopathy. General study points: Median prediction lead before ophthalmopathy onset was 6.5 months with the model.

Turning to this clonotype: What it recognizes is unknown.

TCR beta CDR3 region amplification was performed from RNA transcripts. A first-round RT-PCR of the TCR CDR3 used the HTBI primer set. Each CDR3 protein gets one entry after TCRdb re-called the multiplex PCR reads with MiXCR. In the table there are some 370,000 distinct CDR3 sequences, 17% of which are singletons. The CDR3 spans 13 residues. The V and J ends lost 6 bases and 1 base respectively, with 9 bases between them. CDR1 is MDHEN and CDR2 is SYDVKM in the germline V gene. The blood sample was taken at first hyperthyroidism diagnosis, before any ophthalmopathy symptoms. The sample was blood. The clonotype was recovered from a woman aged 25-40 years with Graves' hyperthyroidism that later progressed to Graves' ophthalmopathy. V gene TRBV28 combines with J gene TRBJ2-5; D remains unclear. The CDR3 nucleotides read TGTGCCAGCAGAAGGATGTTCCAAGAGACCCAGTACTTC. Protein sequence: CASRRMFQETQYF.